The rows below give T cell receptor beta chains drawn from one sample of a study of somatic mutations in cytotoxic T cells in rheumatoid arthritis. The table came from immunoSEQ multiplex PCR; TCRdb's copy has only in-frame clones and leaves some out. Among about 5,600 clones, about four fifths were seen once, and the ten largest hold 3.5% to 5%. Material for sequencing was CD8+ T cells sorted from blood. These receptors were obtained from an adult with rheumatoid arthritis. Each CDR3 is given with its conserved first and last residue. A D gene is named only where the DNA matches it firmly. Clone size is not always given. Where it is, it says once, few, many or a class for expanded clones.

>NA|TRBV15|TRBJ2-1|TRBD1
TGTGCCACCAGCAGCTCAGGGGGAAGCTCCTACAATGAGCAGTTCTTC
CATSSSGGSSYNEQFF
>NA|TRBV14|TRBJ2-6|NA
TGTGCCAGCAGCCAAGGCGTCGGTGGGGCCAACGTCCTGACTTTC
CASSQGVGGANVLTF
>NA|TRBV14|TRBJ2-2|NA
TGTGCCAGCAGCTCCGGGACTTTCCGCGGGGAGCTGTTTTTT
CASSSGTFRGELFF
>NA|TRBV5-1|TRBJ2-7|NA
TGCGCCAGCAGCTTGGAGGGCAGGGAGTACTACGAGCAGTACTTC
CASSLEGREYYEQYF
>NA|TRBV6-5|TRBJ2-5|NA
TGTGCCAGCAGTGCGGGGACGGAGGGCCGGGAGACCCAGTACTTC
CASSAGTEGRETQYF
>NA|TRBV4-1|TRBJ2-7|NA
TGCGCCAGCAGCCAAGTACAGGGTGCCTACGAGCAGTACTTC
CASSQVQGAYEQYF
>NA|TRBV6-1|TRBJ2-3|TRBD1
TGTGCCAGCAGTGAACAGGGGGCCCCCACAGATACGCAGTATTTT
CASSEQGAPTDTQYF
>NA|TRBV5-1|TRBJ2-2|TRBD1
TGCGCCAGCAGGTTTCCGGGACAGGGGGCCCCGAACACCGGGGAGCTGTTTTTT
CASRFPGQGAPNTGELFF
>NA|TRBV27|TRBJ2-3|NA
TGTGCCAGCAGTCCAGGGTGGGATACGCAGTATTTT
CASSPGWDTQYF
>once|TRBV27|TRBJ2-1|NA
TGTGCCAGCACCCTGATCCAGGGGAATGAGCAGTTCTTC
CASTLIQGNEQFF
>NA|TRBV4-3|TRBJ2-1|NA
TGCGCCAGCAGCCAAGATTCCTTTTACAATGAGCAGTTCTTC
CASSQDSFYNEQFF
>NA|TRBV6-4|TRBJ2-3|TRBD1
TGTGCCAGCTCCCAGGGGACAGGGGACACAGATACGCAGTATTTT
CASSQGTGDTDTQYF
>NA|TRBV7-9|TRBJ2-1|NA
TGTGCCAGCAGCTTAGGGGACACCCTTCGCGATGAGCAGTTCTTC
CASSLGDTLRDEQFF
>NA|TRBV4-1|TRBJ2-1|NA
TGCGCCAGCAGCCAAGATCCAGGGCCGGACAATGAGCAGTTCTTC
CASSQDPGPDNEQFF
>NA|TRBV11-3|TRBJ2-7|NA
TGTGCCAGCAGCCAGAGGCTGGGGTACGAGCAGTACTTC
CASSQRLGYEQYF
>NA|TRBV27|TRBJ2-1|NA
TGTGCCAGCAGTGGATTTGGGTCACAGGGACTGCCCCATGAGCAGTTCTTC
CASSGFGSQGLPHEQFF
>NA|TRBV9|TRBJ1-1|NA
TGTGCCAGCAGCGTCGCCGGCCTTAACACTGAAGCTTTCTTT
CASSVAGLNTEAFF
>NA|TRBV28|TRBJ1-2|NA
TGTGCCAGCAGTTTCGCGGGTCTCAACGGCTATGGCTACACCTTC
CASSFAGLNGYGYTF
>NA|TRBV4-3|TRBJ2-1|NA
TGCGCCAGCAGCCAAGGCAAAGGGAATGAGCAGTTCTTC
CASSQGKGNEQFF
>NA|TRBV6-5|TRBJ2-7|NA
TGTGCCAGCAGCCTCAGCCGACTCGCCCTATACGAGCAGTACTTC
CASSLSRLALYEQYF
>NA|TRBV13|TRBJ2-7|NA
TGTGCCAGCAGCCCTGGGAGGTCCTACGAGCAGTACTTC
CASSPGRSYEQYF
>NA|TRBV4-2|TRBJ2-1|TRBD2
TGTGCCAGCAGCCTCCGATCTAGCGGGGAGGGTAATGAGCAGTTCTTC
CASSLRSSGEGNEQFF
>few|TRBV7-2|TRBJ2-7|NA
TGTGCCAGCAGCTTAGACTGGGGGCTCACCTACGAGCAGTACTTC
CASSLDWGLTYEQYF
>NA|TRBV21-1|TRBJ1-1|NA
TGTGCCAGCAGCTCCTCGGACAGGAACACTGAAGCTTTCTTT
CASSSSDRNTEAFF
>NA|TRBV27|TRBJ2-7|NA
TGTGCCAGCAGCCCCCGGGGTGCCCACGAGCAGTACTTC
CASSPRGAHEQYF
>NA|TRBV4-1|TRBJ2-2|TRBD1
TGCGCCAGCAGCCAAGATAGACAGGGGGACACCGGGGAGCTGTTTTTT
CASSQDRQGDTGELFF
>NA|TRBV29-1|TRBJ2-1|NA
TGCAGCGCGGACTACGAGGAGCAGTTCTTC
CSADYEEQFF
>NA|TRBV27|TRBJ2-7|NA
TGTGCCAGCAGAACGGGACGCCGGGAGCAGTACTTC
CASRTGRREQYF